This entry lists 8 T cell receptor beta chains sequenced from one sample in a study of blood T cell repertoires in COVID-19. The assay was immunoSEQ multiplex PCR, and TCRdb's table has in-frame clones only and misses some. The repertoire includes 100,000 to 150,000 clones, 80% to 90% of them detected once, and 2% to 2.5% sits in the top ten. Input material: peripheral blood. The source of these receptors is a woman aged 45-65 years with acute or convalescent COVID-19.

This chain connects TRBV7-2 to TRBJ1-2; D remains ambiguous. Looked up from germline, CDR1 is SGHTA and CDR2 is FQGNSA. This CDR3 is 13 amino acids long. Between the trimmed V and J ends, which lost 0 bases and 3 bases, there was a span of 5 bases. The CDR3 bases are TGTGCCAGCAGCTTAGCGCGCGACTATGGCTACACCTTC. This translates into CASSLARDYGYTF.

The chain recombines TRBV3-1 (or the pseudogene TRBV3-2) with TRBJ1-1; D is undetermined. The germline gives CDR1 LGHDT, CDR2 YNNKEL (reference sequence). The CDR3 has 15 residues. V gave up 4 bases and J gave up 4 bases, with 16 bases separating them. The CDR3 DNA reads TGTGCCAGCAGCCCAACCGGCCGGGCGGGCACTGAAGCTTTCTTT. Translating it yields CASSPTGRAGTEAFF.

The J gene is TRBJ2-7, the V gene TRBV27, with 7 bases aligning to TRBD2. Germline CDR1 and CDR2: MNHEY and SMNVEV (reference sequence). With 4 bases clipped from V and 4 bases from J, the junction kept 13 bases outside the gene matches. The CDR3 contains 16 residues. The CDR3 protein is CASSSFTSSGEYEQYF. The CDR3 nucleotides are TGTGCCAGCAGTTCATTCACGTCTAGCGGCGAGTACGAGCAGTACTTC.

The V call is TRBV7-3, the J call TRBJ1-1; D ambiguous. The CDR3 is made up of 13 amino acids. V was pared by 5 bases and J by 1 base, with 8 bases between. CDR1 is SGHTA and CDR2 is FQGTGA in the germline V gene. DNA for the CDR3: TGTGCCAGCAGCCTCGCCGGGAACACTGAAGCTTTCTTT. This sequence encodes CASSLAGNTEAFF.

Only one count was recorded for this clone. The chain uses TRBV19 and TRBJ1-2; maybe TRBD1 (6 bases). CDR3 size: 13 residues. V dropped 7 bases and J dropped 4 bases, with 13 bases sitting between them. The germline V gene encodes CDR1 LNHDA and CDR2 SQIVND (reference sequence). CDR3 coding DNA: TGTGCCAGTACCCCCACAGGGCCCTATGGCTACACCTTC. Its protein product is CASTPTGPYGYTF.

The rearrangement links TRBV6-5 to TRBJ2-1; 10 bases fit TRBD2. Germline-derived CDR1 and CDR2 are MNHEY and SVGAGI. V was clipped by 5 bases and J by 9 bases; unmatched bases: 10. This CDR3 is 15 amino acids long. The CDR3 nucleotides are TGTGCCAGCAGTCCCAGCGGGGGGGCCGGTAGTGAGCAGTTCTTC. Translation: CASSPSGGAGSEQFF.

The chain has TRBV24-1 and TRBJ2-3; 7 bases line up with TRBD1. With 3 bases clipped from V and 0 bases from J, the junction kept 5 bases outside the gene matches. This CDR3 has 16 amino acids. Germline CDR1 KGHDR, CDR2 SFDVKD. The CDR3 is CATSDTGTASTDTQYF. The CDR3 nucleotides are TGTGCCACCAGTGATACCGGGACAGCTAGCACAGATACGCAGTATTTT.

CDR3 bases: TGTGCCAGCAGCGGGGGCGGGACAGGGTCAACTGAAGCTTTCTTT. It encodes CASSGGGTGSTEAFF. The V gene is TRBV11-3, the J gene TRBJ1-1; 9 nucleotides line up with TRBD1. The length of the CDR3 is 15 residues. Losses at the gene ends were 5 bases for V and 5 bases for J; bases not matched to a gene: 9. The germline V gene encodes CDR1 SGHNT and CDR2 YENEEA.